This is a list of T cell receptor beta chains from one sample in a study of cytomegalovirus exposure and HLA in healthy donors. Sequencing was performed with immunoSEQ multiplex PCR; in TCRdb, only in-frame clones are kept and a portion is missing. The sample consists of 85,000 to 110,000 clones, 66% of them appearing once. The specimen was PBMCs. Receptors originate from a woman aged 50 to 60 in good health and CMV-seronegative. CDR3s include the opening cysteine and the closing phenylalanine or tryptophan. Size tells how often a clone was seen (once, few, many) or the class of an expanded clone, and some rows leave it out.

V | size | CDR3
TRBV19 | few | CASWRGDFYEQYF
TRBV4-1 | . | CASSHPLAGALNTQYF
TRBV7-9 | . | CASSNRTGNYEQYF
TRBV29-1 | few | CSVTEAGGPGDTQYF
TRBV7-9 | . | CASGPTGRNTGELFF
TRBV30 | . | CACLLASTDTQYF
TRBV6-6 | few | CASSPGQGNEKLFF
TRBV27 | . | CASSPRARLNTEAFF
TRBV5-5 | few | CASSWDRSGGYTF
TRBV30 | . | CAWSVQGGGRNQPQHF
TRBV18 | . | CASSPLWRQRFTGELFF
TRBV29-1 | few | CSALDRVGTYEQYF
TRBV7-2 | few | CASDREGYSNQPQHF
TRBV5-8 | . | CASSLGYLYTDTQYF
TRBV7-2 | . | CASSQGGGPYEQYF
TRBV18 | . | CASSPVRGTGQPQHF
TRBV5-1 | . | CASSVSPTNTGELFF
TRBV18 | few | CASSPQTTQETQYF
TRBV4-3 | few | CASSLAQGAGQPQHF
TRBV9 | . | CASSVASLGDDTQYF
TRBV10-3 | . | CAISVSRTSGRGRGETQYF
TRBV5-3 | . | CARSLSLAGGEVTEQYF
TRBV18 | . | CASSPSGQGTSSGVTSEQFF